Detailed here is one T cell receptor beta chain. The data originate from a study of blood T cells in healthy people across ages. The second PCR ran about 7 to 12 cycles with a sample-barcoded 5' primer and J-beta primers. TCRdb ran MiXCR on the 5' RACE reads and lists one entry per CDR3 protein. The table records approximately 800,000 distinct CDR3 sequences, less than 80% of them present only once. This clonotype was obtained from a man aged 25-45 years in good health. The sequencing input was blood.

The CDR3 coding sequence is TGTGCCAGCAGCGCAGGGGGAGCAAAGCCCCAGCATTTT. It is translated as CASSAGGAKPQHF. This sequence joins TRBV7-2 and TRBJ1-5; 7 bases are a match to TRBD1. The CDR3 runs 13 residues. Germline-derived CDR1 and CDR2 are SGHTA and FQGNSA. The V gene end was trimmed by 5 bases and the J gene end by 8 bases; junction bases not matched to a gene: 6.